Listed below are T cell receptor beta chains from one sample, sequenced in a study of CD8 T cells in Susac syndrome. One entry per CDR3 protein, called by TCRdb with MiXCR from the immunoSEQ multiplex PCR reads. This table holds fewer than 150,000 distinct CDR3 sequences, around nine tenths found once. Sequenced material: CD8+ T cells from PBMCs. The receptor set was obtained from a human donor with multiple sclerosis. Both conserved end residues are part of each CDR3. The D gene is left open where the match is weak. Only some rows state a clone size, as once, few, many or a class for expanded clones.

D gene: NA; J gene: TRBJ1-1; clone size: once; V gene: TRBV2; CDR3 DNA: TGTGCCAGCAGTGAAGACACAGCAGCTTTCTTT; CDR3 protein: CASSEDTAAFF
D gene: TRBD1; J gene: TRBJ2-7; clone size: NA; V gene: TRBV5-6; CDR3 DNA: TGTGCCAGCAGGGGGACAGGGGGCGACGAGCAGTACTTC; CDR3 protein: CASRGTGGDEQYF
D gene: NA; J gene: TRBJ2-2; clone size: NA; V gene: TRBV29-1; CDR3 DNA: TGCAGCGTTGATATGGGTGCCGGGGAGCTGTTTTTT; CDR3 protein: CSVDMGAGELFF
D gene: NA; J gene: TRBJ2-2; clone size: NA; V gene: TRBV30; CDR3 DNA: TGTGCCTGGGGGGAATATATCGGGGAGCTGTTTTTT; CDR3 protein: CAWGEYIGELFF
D gene: NA; J gene: TRBJ2-2; clone size: NA; V gene: TRBV28; CDR3 DNA: TGTGCCAGCTCGGAGATCGGGGAGCTGTTTTTT; CDR3 protein: CASSEIGELFF
D gene: NA; J gene: TRBJ1-1; clone size: NA; V gene: TRBV10-3; CDR3 DNA: TGTGCCATCGGAGAGGGGACTGAAGCTTTCTTT; CDR3 protein: CAIGEGTEAFF
D gene: NA; J gene: TRBJ2-5; clone size: NA; V gene: TRBV18; CDR3 DNA: TGTGCCAGCTCACCACTCCCAGCCCAAGAGACCCAGTACTTC; CDR3 protein: CASSPLPAQETQYF
D gene: NA; J gene: TRBJ2-7; clone size: once; V gene: TRBV13; CDR3 DNA: TGTGCCAGCAGCTTTTTCTCAGGCGAGCAGTACTTC; CDR3 protein: CASSFFSGEQYF
D gene: NA; J gene: TRBJ1-1; clone size: NA; V gene: TRBV6-5; CDR3 DNA: TGTGCCAGCAGTTACTTTAATGAAGCTTTCTTT; CDR3 protein: CASSYFNEAFF
D gene: NA; J gene: TRBJ1-1; clone size: NA; V gene: TRBV30; CDR3 DNA: TGTGCCTGGAGTGTGATAGCAGGGAACACTGAAGCTTTCTTT; CDR3 protein: CAWSVIAGNTEAFF
D gene: NA; J gene: TRBJ2-7; clone size: NA; V gene: TRBV20-1; CDR3 DNA: TGCAGTGCTGAAAACAAGGATTATCGGCTAGCGACCGTCGAGCAGTACTTC; CDR3 protein: CSAENKDYRLATVEQYF
D gene: NA; J gene: TRBJ2-7; clone size: NA; V gene: TRBV6-6; CDR3 DNA: TGTGCCAGCAGTTCCTCGGGCTACGAGCAGTACTTC; CDR3 protein: CASSSSGYEQYF
D gene: NA; J gene: TRBJ2-7; clone size: NA; V gene: TRBV6-6; CDR3 DNA: TGTGCCAGCAGTTACTCAGGACGTACCGACTACGAGCAGTACTTC; CDR3 protein: CASSYSGRTDYEQYF
D gene: NA; J gene: TRBJ1-1; clone size: once; V gene: TRBV20-1; CDR3 DNA: TGCAGTGCACCGACAGCTGAAGCTTTCTTT; CDR3 protein: CSAPTAEAFF
D gene: NA; J gene: TRBJ2-7; clone size: NA; V gene: TRBV6-2/TRBV6-3; CDR3 DNA: TGTGCCAGCAGTTGGAGTCAGGGCAGGATCGAGCAGTACTTC; CDR3 protein: CASSWSQGRIEQYF
D gene: NA; J gene: TRBJ2-7; clone size: NA; V gene: TRBV7-9; CDR3 DNA: TGTGCCACCTTAAATTCCTACGAGCAGTACTTC; CDR3 protein: CATLNSYEQYF
D gene: TRBD1; J gene: TRBJ2-7; clone size: once; V gene: TRBV25-1; CDR3 DNA: TGTGCCAGCAGTGAGAGAACGCCCCGGACAGGGATCCCCTACGAGCAGTACTTC; CDR3 protein: CASSERTPRTGIPYEQYF
D gene: NA; J gene: TRBJ1-2; clone size: few; V gene: TRBV5-4; CDR3 DNA: TGTGCCAGCAGCCACGGTCGGGAAGGCAATGGCTACACCTTC; CDR3 protein: CASSHGREGNGYTF
D gene: NA; J gene: TRBJ2-2; clone size: NA; V gene: TRBV25-1; CDR3 DNA: TGTGCCAGCAGTGTTACCCACACCGGGGAGCTGTTTTTT; CDR3 protein: CASSVTHTGELFF
D gene: TRBD2; J gene: TRBJ2-5; clone size: NA; V gene: TRBV11-2; CDR3 DNA: TGTGCCAGCAGCTTCGGGACTAGCGGGCAAGAGACCCAGTACTTC; CDR3 protein: CASSFGTSGQETQYF
D gene: TRBD2; J gene: TRBJ2-1; clone size: NA; V gene: TRBV20-1; CDR3 DNA: TGCAGTGCTAGGACTAGCGGGCATGAGCAGTTCTTC; CDR3 protein: CSARTSGHEQFF
D gene: NA; J gene: TRBJ1-2; clone size: NA; V gene: TRBV4-3; CDR3 DNA: TGCGCCAGCAGCCAAGATCGGGGGGGCGCCGGTAACTATGGCTACACCTTC; CDR3 protein: CASSQDRGGAGNYGYTF
D gene: NA; J gene: TRBJ2-2; clone size: once; V gene: TRBV27; CDR3 DNA: TGTGCCAGCAAATCTTCGAACACCGGGGAGCTGTTTTTT; CDR3 protein: CASKSSNTGELFF
D gene: NA; J gene: TRBJ2-7; clone size: NA; V gene: TRBV4-1; CDR3 DNA: TGCGCCAGCAGCCTTCCGGGAGACTACGAGCAGTACTTC; CDR3 protein: CASSLPGDYEQYF
D gene: NA; J gene: TRBJ2-2; clone size: NA; V gene: TRBV7-9; CDR3 DNA: TGTGCCAGCAGCCCCCCGGGAGATAACACCGGGGAGCTGTTTTTT; CDR3 protein: CASSPPGDNTGELFF
D gene: TRBD2; J gene: TRBJ2-1; clone size: NA; V gene: TRBV29-1; CDR3 DNA: TGCAGCTGGACTAGCATTAGAGCCAATGAGCAGTTCTTC; CDR3 protein: CSWTSIRANEQFF
D gene: NA; J gene: TRBJ2-5; clone size: NA; V gene: TRBV6-1; CDR3 DNA: TGTGCCAGCACCTACATGGGCAGGGGGGGATTAGAGACCCAGTACTTC; CDR3 protein: CASTYMGRGGLETQYF
D gene: NA; J gene: TRBJ1-2; clone size: NA; V gene: TRBV5-6; CDR3 DNA: TGTGCCAGCAGCTCTGGGGTTTCGGACTATGGCTACACCTTC; CDR3 protein: CASSSGVSDYGYTF
D gene: TRBD1; J gene: TRBJ1-6; clone size: NA; V gene: TRBV6-6; CDR3 DNA: TGTGCCAGCAGCTGGACAGGGGTCGATTCACCCCTCCACTTT; CDR3 protein: CASSWTGVDSPLHF
D gene: TRBD1; J gene: TRBJ1-1; clone size: NA; V gene: TRBV9; CDR3 DNA: TGTGCCAGCAGTTCTACAGGGGAGGTGGCGAACACTGAAGCTTTCTTT; CDR3 protein: CASSSTGEVANTEAFF
D gene: NA; J gene: TRBJ1-1; clone size: NA; V gene: TRBV27; CDR3 DNA: TGTGCCAGCAGTTTATCTCTGGCGGGGAACACTGAAGCTTTCTTT; CDR3 protein: CASSLSLAGNTEAFF
D gene: NA; J gene: TRBJ1-1; clone size: NA; V gene: TRBV29-1; CDR3 DNA: TGCAGCGTTATCGGGGATTACACTGAAGCTTTCTTT; CDR3 protein: CSVIGDYTEAFF
D gene: NA; J gene: TRBJ1-1; clone size: once; V gene: TRBV30; CDR3 DNA: TGTGCCTGGCGTCAAGGGTATGAAGCTTTCTTT; CDR3 protein: CAWRQGYEAFF
D gene: NA; J gene: TRBJ2-7; clone size: NA; V gene: TRBV20-1; CDR3 DNA: TGCAGTGCTAGAGATCTCAGGGCGGAAAGCTCCTACGAGCAGTACTTC; CDR3 protein: CSARDLRAESSYEQYF
D gene: TRBD2; J gene: TRBJ2-1; clone size: NA; V gene: TRBV9; CDR3 DNA: TGTGCCAGCAGCGTATCAGCGGGAGCGGTGGAGGGGGGGACTAGTGAGCAGTTCTTC; CDR3 protein: CASSVSAGAVEGGTSEQFF
D gene: NA; J gene: TRBJ1-1; clone size: NA; V gene: TRBV28; CDR3 DNA: TGTGCCAGCAGTTCTTCACAGGGTAACACTGAAGCTTTCTTT; CDR3 protein: CASSSSQGNTEAFF
D gene: TRBD2; J gene: TRBJ2-5; clone size: NA; V gene: TRBV7-2; CDR3 DNA: TGTGCCAGCAGCTTACTAGCGGACCTGGGGACCCAGTACTTC; CDR3 protein: CASSLLADLGTQYF
D gene: NA; J gene: TRBJ2-1; clone size: NA; V gene: TRBV6-5; CDR3 DNA: TGTGCCAGCGCCATCAGCTCCTACAATGAGCAGTTCTTC; CDR3 protein: CASAISSYNEQFF
D gene: NA; J gene: TRBJ2-2; clone size: NA; V gene: TRBV18; CDR3 DNA: TGTGCCAGCTCACCACCCGGGCAGATTGGCACCGGGGAGCTGTTTTTT; CDR3 protein: CASSPPGQIGTGELFF
D gene: TRBD2; J gene: TRBJ2-3; clone size: NA; V gene: TRBV27; CDR3 DNA: TGTGCCAGCAGTTTATCCGTCGGGCGGGAGTTGGATACGCAGTATTTT; CDR3 protein: CASSLSVGRELDTQYF
D gene: NA; J gene: TRBJ2-7; clone size: NA; V gene: TRBV1; CDR3 DNA: TGCACCAGCAGCCAAGAACAAGCGGGAGCCCAACGGGGTTACGAGCAGTACTTC; CDR3 protein: CTSSQEQAGAQRGYEQYF
D gene: NA; J gene: TRBJ1-5; clone size: NA; V gene: TRBV20-1; CDR3 DNA: TGCAGTGCTGAGGGTAGTAGCAATCAGCCCCAGCATTTT; CDR3 protein: CSAEGSSNQPQHF